This TCR beta chain was retrieved from a study of T cell repertoires in chronic hepatitis B (dated by TCRdb to the late 2010s). Sequences MNHNS (CDR1) and SASEGT (CDR2) are obtained from the germline V gene. The CDR3 holds 15 amino acids from the cysteine to the phenylalanine. Just CDR3 DNA is preserved here, 45 bases in frame from base 1. At the junction V is shortened by 2 bases and J by 3 bases, with 13 bases in between. The library was obtained by the immunoSEQ multiplex PCR assay. TCRdb took over this immuneACCESS table, retaining in-frame rearrangements with V and J assigned. Such tables are incomplete; in checked studies, under half of the missing clones stem from an unresolved V gene, and the remainder is unexplained. Present in this sample are about 1,000 clones, roughly four fifths of which were seen just once. About 8.7% of the sample is taken by the ten largest. This clone turned up a few times. Which antigen it targets is not known. Base qualities are missing; no much larger clone stands one base away.

The V and J genes are TRBV6-1 and TRBJ1-1; D gene: possibly TRBD1, on 5 matching bases. This TCR was sampled from a human donor with chronic hepatitis B virus infection. Sequenced: total CD8+ T cells from PBMCs. The CDR3 is CASSESGEGHTEAFF. The bases are TGTGCCAGCAGTGAATCGGGGGAGGGTCACACTGAAGCTTTCTTT.